The rows below give T cell receptor beta chains drawn from one sample of a study of blood T cell repertoires in COVID-19. TCRdb keeps only in-frame clones here, not all; method: immunoSEQ multiplex PCR. Among over 250,000 clones listed, 70% to 90% were seen once. The sample was peripheral blood. The receptors originated from a middle-aged woman who had recovered from COVID-19. The CDR3 runs from the conserved cysteine through the conserved F or W. Fields, in order: D gene, clone size, V gene, CDR3 length, J gene, CDR3 DNA, CDR3 protein. A D gene is named only where the DNA matches it firmly. Only part of the rows carry a size: once, few, many, or a class if the clone is expanded.

D: -
size: -
V: TRBV6-5
length: 15
J: TRBJ1-1
DNA: TGTGCCAGCCGGCAGGAGGGGACCTCCGGGGGTGAAGCTTTCTTT
CDR3: CASRQEGTSGGEAFF

D: TRBD2
size: -
V: TRBV19
length: 16
J: TRBJ2-2
DNA: TGTGCCAGTAGTGGAGTAGCGGGAGTTTTGACCGGGGAGCTGTTTTTT
CDR3: CASSGVAGVLTGELFF

D: TRBD1
size: -
V: TRBV27
length: 15
J: TRBJ1-1
DNA: TGTGCCAGCGGCCCCCTGGCACAGGGGGGTACTGAAGCTTTCTTT
CDR3: CASGPLAQGGTEAFF

D: -
size: -
V: TRBV7-2
length: 15
J: TRBJ1-2
DNA: TGTGCCAGCAGCCCTATACTGACAGGCGGATACGGCTACACCTTC
CDR3: CASSPILTGGYGYTF

D: -
size: -
V: TRBV28
length: 11
J: TRBJ1-5
DNA: TGTGCCAGCAGTGACCCCGGGGGGGCGCATTTT
CDR3: CASSDPGGAHF

D: -
size: once
V: TRBV2
length: 15
J: TRBJ1-1
DNA: TGTGCCAGCAGTGGGGGAGCGACACTGAACACTGAAGCTTTCTTT
CDR3: CASSGGATLNTEAFF

D: TRBD1
size: -
V: TRBV30
length: 16
J: TRBJ1-3
DNA: TGTGCCTGGACTAGGACAGGGGCGGCCTCTGGAAACACCATATATTTT
CDR3: CAWTRTGAASGNTIYF

D: -
size: -
V: TRBV5-6
length: 13
J: TRBJ1-6
DNA: TGTGCCAGCAGCCTCCACTCCGGTTCACCCCTCCACTTT
CDR3: CASSLHSGSPLHF

D: TRBD2
size: -
V: TRBV5-1
length: 19
J: TRBJ2-2
DNA: TGCGCCAGCAGCTCCGTCCCGGGACTAGCGGGTATTAACACCGGGGAGCTGTTTTTT
CDR3: CASSSVPGLAGINTGELFF

D: -
size: -
V: TRBV19
length: 14
J: TRBJ1-1
DNA: TGTGCCAGTAGTATTGGGGGGGCGAGCACTGAAGCTTTCTTT
CDR3: CASSIGGASTEAFF

D: -
size: -
V: TRBV7-8
length: 13
J: TRBJ1-5
DNA: TGTGCCAGCAGCTTAGCGGTCGTAGGGGCCCAGCATTTT
CDR3: CASSLAVVGAQHF

D: -
size: -
V: TRBV27
length: 13
J: TRBJ1-2
DNA: TGTGCCAGCAGCCGAGGGGGAACGCTGGGCTACACCTTC
CDR3: CASSRGGTLGYTF

D: TRBD2
size: -
V: TRBV19
length: 17
J: TRBJ2-3
DNA: TGTGCCAGTAGGGGGACTAGCGGGAGGGCCTTCACAGATACGCAGTATTTT
CDR3: CASRGTSGRAFTDTQYF

D: -
size: -
V: TRBV9
length: 15
J: TRBJ1-2
DNA: TGTGCCAGCAGCCCCCAGACAGTGAATAACTATGGCTACACCTTC
CDR3: CASSPQTVNNYGYTF

D: -
size: -
V: TRBV4-3
length: 13
J: TRBJ2-5
DNA: TGCGCCAGCAGCCAAGTAGTCCAAGAGACCCAGTACTTC
CDR3: CASSQVVQETQYF

D: TRBD1
size: -
V: TRBV5-4
length: 14
J: TRBJ2-3
DNA: TGTGCCAGCGCCCGGGACAGCAGCACAGATACGCAGTATTTT
CDR3: CASARDSSTDTQYF

D: TRBD2
size: -
V: TRBV15
length: 17
J: TRBJ2-7
DNA: TGTGCCACCAGCAGAGAGGGAGCGGGAGACGTCCAAGGGGAGCAGTACTTC
CDR3: CATSREGAGDVQGEQYF

D: TRBD1
size: -
V: TRBV27
length: 19
J: TRBJ2-7
DNA: TGTGCCAGCAGTTTTAGAGTGGGGCCGACAGGGGGCGTCTCCTACGAGCAGTACTTC
CDR3: CASSFRVGPTGGVSYEQYF

D: TRBD2
size: -
V: TRBV24-1
length: 15
J: TRBJ2-3
DNA: TGTGCCACCAGTGATTTCCCGGGACTAGCGGGAGGGCAGTATTTT
CDR3: CATSDFPGLAGGQYF

D: TRBD1
size: -
V: TRBV7-3
length: 14
J: TRBJ1-4
DNA: TGTGCCAGCAGCCCTACAGGGGGCTATGAAAAACTGTTTTTT
CDR3: CASSPTGGYEKLFF

D: -
size: once
V: TRBV5-5
length: 16
J: TRBJ2-4
DNA: TGTGCCAGCAGCCCCCCGGCGACTGGAGCCAAAAACATTCAGTACTTC
CDR3: CASSPPATGAKNIQYF

D: TRBD1
size: -
V: TRBV19
length: 15
J: TRBJ2-1
DNA: TGTGCCAGTAGTAACCGGGACAGGGTCTACAATGAGCAGTTCTTC
CDR3: CASSNRDRVYNEQFF

D: TRBD2
size: -
V: TRBV5-1
length: 16
J: TRBJ2-3
DNA: TGCGCCAGCAGGGCACTGGCGGGAGGGCCGGCAGATACGCAGTATTTT
CDR3: CASRALAGGPADTQYF

D: -
size: -
V: TRBV2
length: 13
J: TRBJ1-2
DNA: TGTGCCAGCAGTGGGACACTTTCTTCGGGCTACACCTTC
CDR3: CASSGTLSSGYTF

D: -
size: -
V: TRBV27
length: 15
J: TRBJ1-4
DNA: TGTGCCAGCAGTTTTTGGGCAGGTGGGAATGAAAAACTGTTTTTT
CDR3: CASSFWAGGNEKLFF

D: -
size: -
V: TRBV14
length: 14
J: TRBJ1-2
DNA: TGTGCCAGCAGCCAACGCCAGGGCAACTATGGCTACACCTTC
CDR3: CASSQRQGNYGYTF

D: TRBD2
size: -
V: TRBV19
length: 15
J: TRBJ2-7
DNA: TGTGCCAGTAGTATAGATGGGACTAGGAACGGCGAGCAGTACTTC
CDR3: CASSIDGTRNGEQYF

D: -
size: once
V: TRBV5-6
length: 14
J: TRBJ2-7
DNA: TGTGCCAGCAGCTTGGGGCTAGCTCTCCACGAGCAGTACTTC
CDR3: CASSLGLALHEQYF

D: TRBD2
size: -
V: TRBV4-3
length: 17
J: TRBJ2-3
DNA: TGCGCCAGCAGCCCCCGGGGGAGCGGGAGGACCACAGATACGCAGTATTTT
CDR3: CASSPRGSGRTTDTQYF

D: -
size: -
V: TRBV18
length: 15
J: TRBJ2-5
DNA: TGTGCCAGCTCACCACTGGCAGGGTCCAAGGAGACCCAGTACTTC
CDR3: CASSPLAGSKETQYF

D: -
size: -
V: TRBV3-1/TRBV3-2
length: 15
J: TRBJ1-4
DNA: TGTGCCAGCAGCCCCCCAGGGCTGGCTAATGAAAAACTGTTTTTT
CDR3: CASSPPGLANEKLFF

D: TRBD1
size: -
V: TRBV13
length: 15
J: TRBJ2-5
DNA: TGTGCCAGCAAGATTGCCGGGACAGGGAAAGAGACCCAGTACTTC
CDR3: CASKIAGTGKETQYF

D: -
size: -
V: TRBV27
length: 14
J: TRBJ1-2
DNA: TGTGCCAGCAGTTGGGCTGGACAGCTCTATGGCTACACCTTC
CDR3: CASSWAGQLYGYTF

D: -
size: -
V: TRBV27
length: 17
J: TRBJ2-2
DNA: TGTGCCAGCAGTACGACTCAGGGGTCCTCTATCACCGGGGAGCTGTTTTTT
CDR3: CASSTTQGSSITGELFF

D: -
size: -
V: TRBV7-2
length: 14
J: TRBJ1-5
DNA: TGTGCCAGCAGCCGTAACAGGGTTGGGCAGCCCCAGCATTTT
CDR3: CASSRNRVGQPQHF

D: -
size: -
V: TRBV5-1
length: 18
J: TRBJ2-6
DNA: TGCGCCAGCAGCTTGGGGCAGGGACTTAGGGCGGGGGCCAACGTCCTGACTTTC
CDR3: CASSLGQGLRAGANVLTF

D: TRBD1
size: -
V: TRBV28
length: 19
J: TRBJ1-2
DNA: TGTGCCAGCAGTTCGACCCCTAGAAACCACAGGGGGCTCACTGGCGGCTACACCTTC
CDR3: CASSSTPRNHRGLTGGYTF

D: TRBD2
size: -
V: TRBV7-3
length: 15
J: TRBJ2-3
DNA: TGTGCCAGCAGCTTAACGCCGGGAGGGACAGATACGCAGTATTTT
CDR3: CASSLTPGGTDTQYF

D: TRBD1
size: -
V: TRBV29-1
length: 13
J: TRBJ1-2
DNA: TGCAGCGTTGCCCCCGGGACAGGGTATGGCTACACCTTC
CDR3: CSVAPGTGYGYTF

D: -
size: -
V: TRBV6-5
length: 15
J: TRBJ2-2
DNA: TGTGCCAGCAGCCTAACAGGATTGGGCACCGGGGAGCTGTTTTTT
CDR3: CASSLTGLGTGELFF

D: TRBD1
size: -
V: TRBV27
length: 17
J: TRBJ1-1
DNA: TGTGCCAGCAGTTTGCGACGGACAGGGGCCCATCTCACTGAAGCTTTCTTT
CDR3: CASSLRRTGAHLTEAFF

D: -
size: -
V: TRBV7-3
length: 13
J: TRBJ2-5
DNA: TGTGCCAGCAGCGCGGGTAGCAAGGAGACCCAGTACTTC
CDR3: CASSAGSKETQYF

D: TRBD2
size: -
V: TRBV7-3
length: 13
J: TRBJ2-7
DNA: TGTGCCAGCGGGGGGGGAGCCCCAGGGGAGCAGTACTTC
CDR3: CASGGGAPGEQYF

D: TRBD2
size: -
V: TRBV28
length: 15
J: TRBJ2-1
DNA: TGTGCCAGCAGTTTACTGGGGAGGGGCTACAATGAGCAGTTCTTC
CDR3: CASSLLGRGYNEQFF

D: -
size: -
V: TRBV5-8
length: 13
J: TRBJ1-2
DNA: TGTGCCAGCAGCCCCCCCCGGTTCTATGGCTACACCTTC
CDR3: CASSPPRFYGYTF

D: -
size: -
V: TRBV29-1
length: 14
J: TRBJ1-1
DNA: TGCAGCGTTGGGGGCCAGGGTTGGGGCACTGAAGCTTTCTTT
CDR3: CSVGGQGWGTEAFF

D: TRBD1
size: -
V: TRBV29-1
length: 14
J: TRBJ1-1
DNA: TGCAGCGTTGGGCCAGGACAGGGGGGCACTGAAGCTTTCTTT
CDR3: CSVGPGQGGTEAFF

D: -
size: -
V: TRBV11-1
length: 14
J: TRBJ2-7
DNA: TGTGCCAGCAGCTCGGACACGGCCTCCTACGAGCAGTACTTC
CDR3: CASSSDTASYEQYF

D: TRBD1
size: -
V: TRBV19
length: 13
J: TRBJ2-2
DNA: TGTGCCAGTCGGGACAGGGGCACCGGGGAGCTGTTTTTT
CDR3: CASRDRGTGELFF

D: TRBD2
size: -
V: TRBV5-1
length: 18
J: TRBJ2-3
DNA: TGCGCCAGCAGCGCCCCGAGACTAGCGGGAGGGCCGACAGATACGCAGTATTTT
CDR3: CASSAPRLAGGPTDTQYF

D: -
size: -
V: TRBV10-2
length: 17
J: TRBJ2-7
DNA: TGCGCCAGCAGTGAATACGGACAGCGGCAGATCTCCTACGAGCAGTACTTC
CDR3: CASSEYGQRQISYEQYF

D: TRBD2
size: -
V: TRBV28
length: 14
J: TRBJ2-3
DNA: TGTGCCAGCACCACCCCCGGCCTGGGGACTAGGTGGTATTTT
CDR3: CASTTPGLGTRWYF

D: -
size: -
V: TRBV18
length: 14
J: TRBJ1-1
DNA: TGTGCCAGCTCGCCGCCGGGCCAACAGGGCGAAGCTTTCTTT
CDR3: CASSPPGQQGEAFF

D: -
size: -
V: TRBV20-1
length: 11
J: TRBJ2-7
DNA: TGCAGTGCCGACAGGTCCTACGAGCAGTACTTC
CDR3: CSADRSYEQYF

D: -
size: -
V: TRBV11-3
length: 14
J: TRBJ2-3
DNA: TGTGCCAGCAGCGCGGGACTGGCTGGGGATACGCAGTATTTT
CDR3: CASSAGLAGDTQYF

D: -
size: few
V: TRBV25-1
length: 12
J: TRBJ2-1
DNA: TGTGCCAGCAGTGCGGGAAAGGATGAGCAGTTCTTC
CDR3: CASSAGKDEQFF

D: -
size: -
V: TRBV6-5
length: 15
J: TRBJ1-1
DNA: TGTGCCAGCACCCGGTGGACCGCGGGTGGCACTGAAGCTTTCTTT
CDR3: CASTRWTAGGTEAFF

D: -
size: -
V: TRBV3-1/TRBV3-2
length: 13
J: TRBJ1-2
DNA: TGTGCCAGCAGCGAACAGGGCCGGTATGGCTACACCTTC
CDR3: CASSEQGRYGYTF